These T cell receptor beta chains were read from a single sample in a study of PD-L1 blockade in urothelial cancer. Sequenced by immunoSEQ multiplex PCR; TCRdb stores in-frame clones only, minus some. This table has tens of thousands of clones, roughly 87% appearing once. The sequenced sample was PBMCs, obtained around atezolizumab (anti-PD-L1) treatment. These receptors were taken from a woman in her 70s with urothelial cancer. The CDR3 runs from the conserved cysteine through the conserved F or W. The order of the fields is clone size, D gene, J gene, V gene, CDR3 protein, CDR3 DNA. D genes are given only for firm matches. Some rows mark clone size as missing; the rest say once, few, many or name a class of expanded clone.

NA	TRBD2	TRBJ2-7	TRBV30	CAWDHVGLAGPEQYF	TGTGCCTGGGACCACGTGGGACTAGCGGGACCCGAGCAGTACTTC
NA	NA	TRBJ1-1	TRBV30	CAWSKGLLTEAFF	TGTGCCTGGAGCAAGGGACTACTTACTGAAGCTTTCTTT
NA	NA	TRBJ1-2	TRBV13	CASSLDRSIYGYTF	TGTGCCAGCAGCTTAGACAGGAGCATCTATGGCTACACCTTC
NA	NA	TRBJ1-1	TRBV10-2	CASSGGMNTEAFF	TGCGCCAGCAGTGGAGGAATGAACACTGAAGCTTTCTTT
NA	NA	TRBJ1-4	TRBV11-2	CASSSLRGGAGEKLFF	TGTGCCAGCAGCTCCCTAAGGGGAGGGGCTGGTGAAAAACTGTTTTTT
once	NA	TRBJ2-6	TRBV30	CAWSVLGAWANVLTF	TGTGCCTGGAGTGTTTTGGGGGCGTGGGCCAACGTCCTGACTTTC
NA	TRBD1	TRBJ2-4	TRBV11-2	CASRWGQGAFSTKNIQYF	TGTGCCAGCAGATGGGGACAGGGGGCTTTCTCAACCAAAAACATTCAGTACTTC
NA	NA	TRBJ2-3	TRBV18	CASSPRPGDTQYF	TGTGCCAGCTCACCACGGCCAGGGGATACGCAGTATTTT
NA	NA	TRBJ1-5	TRBV4-1	CASSLSGNQPQHF	TGCGCCAGCAGCCTGTCAGGGAATCAGCCCCAGCATTTT
NA	NA	TRBJ1-1	TRBV6-1	CASTRWGDREAFF	TGTGCCAGCACTAGGTGGGGAGATCGAGAAGCTTTCTTT
NA	TRBD2	TRBJ2-1	TRBV30	CAWSLGGSEQFF	TGTGCCTGGAGTCTCGGCGGGAGTGAGCAGTTCTTC
NA	NA	TRBJ2-6	TRBV7-9	CASSVNRSPGANVLTF	TGTGCCAGCAGCGTAAACAGGTCCCCTGGGGCCAACGTCCTGACTTTC
NA	NA	TRBJ2-7	TRBV5-1	CASSQGRLYEQYF	TGCGCCAGCAGCCAGGGGCGCCTCTACGAGCAGTACTTC
NA	NA	TRBJ1-5	TRBV4-1	CASSDGSNQPQHF	TGCGCCAGCAGCGACGGGAGCAATCAGCCCCAGCATTTT
NA	TRBD1	TRBJ1-2	TRBV19	CASSDRGRGGYTF	TGTGCCAGTAGCGACAGGGGGCGAGGTGGCTACACCTTC
NA	TRBD2	TRBJ2-1	TRBV29-1	CSVGTSGSMNEQFF	TGCAGCGTTGGGACTAGCGGGAGCATGAATGAGCAGTTCTTC
few	TRBD1	TRBJ2-2	TRBV27	CASSRKGGADGTGELFF	TGTGCCAGCAGTCGGAAAGGGGGCGCCGATGGCACCGGGGAGCTGTTTTTT
NA	NA	TRBJ2-5	TRBV6-1	CASSATTQYF	TGTGCCAGCAGTGCTACTACCCAGTACTTC
NA	NA	TRBJ2-1	TRBV15	CATSKMGGNEQFF	TGTGCCACCAGCAAAATGGGGGGCAATGAGCAGTTCTTC
NA	NA	TRBJ2-7	TRBV5-1	CASSQYREQNEQYF	TGCGCCAGCAGCCAGTACAGGGAACAGAACGAGCAGTACTTC
NA	TRBD2	TRBJ2-5	TRBV19	CASSRRSGGNSGTQYF	TGTGCCAGTAGTAGGCGTAGCGGGGGAAACTCGGGGACCCAGTACTTC
few	NA	TRBJ1-3	TRBV5-4	CASSSGTSGNTIYF	TGTGCCAGCAGCTCCGGGACAAGCGGAAACACCATATATTTT
NA	TRBD1	TRBJ1-5	TRBV7-8	CASSFQGTGLRYQPQHF	TGTGCCAGCAGCTTTCAAGGGACAGGGCTGCGATATCAGCCCCAGCATTTT
NA	NA	TRBJ2-5	TRBV30	CAWSADRLRGQYF	TGTGCCTGGAGTGCAGACAGGCTGAGGGGCCAGTACTTC
NA	TRBD1	TRBJ2-7	TRBV7-6	CASSLQGTGLYEQYF	TGTGCCAGCAGCTTACAAGGGACAGGGTTGTACGAGCAGTACTTC
few	TRBD2	TRBJ2-5	TRBV28	CASSLRVVGGLQETQYF	TGTGCCAGCAGTTTACGGGTAGTGGGAGGGCTACAAGAGACCCAGTACTTC
NA	TRBD1	TRBJ2-7	TRBV28	CASSLEQGARYEQYF	TGTGCCAGCAGTTTAGAACAGGGGGCGCGGTACGAGCAGTACTTC
NA	NA	TRBJ1-1	TRBV9	CASSVDSTYTEAFF	TGTGCCAGCAGCGTAGACAGCACGTACACTGAAGCTTTCTTT
NA	TRBD1	TRBJ1-2	TRBV5-8	CASSDSISWDRYTF	TGTGCCAGCAGCGACTCTATATCTTGGGACAGATACACCTTC
NA	TRBD1	TRBJ2-2	TRBV6-1	CASSEDRGLNTGELFF	TGTGCCAGCAGTGAAGACAGGGGCCTGAACACCGGGGAGCTGTTTTTT
NA	TRBD2	TRBJ2-7	TRBV28	CASSSMGLADYEQYF	TGTGCCAGCAGCTCCATGGGACTAGCGGACTACGAGCAGTACTTC
NA	TRBD2	TRBJ2-5	TRBV11-1	CASSLYGTSRETQYF	TGTGCCAGCAGCTTATATGGGACTAGCAGGGAGACCCAGTACTTC
NA	NA	TRBJ2-7	TRBV28	CASRVGGARIYEQYF	TGTGCCAGCAGGGTAGGGGGGGCGAGGATCTACGAGCAGTACTTC
NA	NA	TRBJ1-1	TRBV4-2	CASSRVAGTEAFF	TGTGCCAGCAGCCGTGTAGCCGGCACTGAAGCTTTCTTT
NA	NA	TRBJ1-5	TRBV16	CASSQSGQSNQPQHF	TGTGCCAGCAGCCAATCCGGACAAAGTAATCAGCCCCAGCATTTT
NA	NA	TRBJ1-1	TRBV29-1	CSVEEVGGLGTEAFF	TGCAGCGTTGAAGAGGTGGGGGGGCTCGGCACTGAAGCTTTCTTT
NA	NA	TRBJ2-7	TRBV6-5	CASSPQGYEQYF	TGTGCCAGCAGTCCACAGGGTTACGAGCAGTACTTC
NA	NA	TRBJ1-3	TRBV4-3	CASSQASGNTIYF	TGCGCCAGCAGCCAGGCCTCTGGAAACACCATATATTTT